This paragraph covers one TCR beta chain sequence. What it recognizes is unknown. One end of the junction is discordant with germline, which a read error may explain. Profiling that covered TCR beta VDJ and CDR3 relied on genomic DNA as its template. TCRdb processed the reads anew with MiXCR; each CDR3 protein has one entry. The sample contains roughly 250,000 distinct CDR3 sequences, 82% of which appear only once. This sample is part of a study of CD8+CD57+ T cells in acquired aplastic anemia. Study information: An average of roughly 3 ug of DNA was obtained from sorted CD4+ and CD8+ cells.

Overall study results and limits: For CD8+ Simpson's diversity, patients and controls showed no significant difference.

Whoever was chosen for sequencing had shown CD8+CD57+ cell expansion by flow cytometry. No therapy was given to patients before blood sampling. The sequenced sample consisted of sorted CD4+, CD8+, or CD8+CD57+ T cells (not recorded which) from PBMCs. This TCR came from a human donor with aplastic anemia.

The CDR3 reads CASGDEATNTQDFCF. Here the CDR3 DNA reads TGTGCCAGCGGTGATGAAGCGACGAATACCCAGGATTTTTGTTTT. J is TRBJ2-2 and V is TRBV2; D is unresolved. Germline V gene data show CDR1 as SNHLY and CDR2 as FYNNEI. The CDR3 runs to 15 residues.